These 24 T cell receptor beta chains share one sample of origin, sequenced in a study of blood T cell repertoires in COVID-19 (TCRdb year 2020). The method was the immunoSEQ multiplex PCR assay. Not all clones reach the TCRdb copy of this immuneACCESS table, which keeps in-frame sequences only. Checked studies attribute under half of the gap to unresolved V genes and leave the rest unexplained. Counted in this sample were about 68,000 clones; roughly 83% of them appeared once. Approximately 8.8% of the sample belongs to the ten largest clones. The sample taken for sequencing was peripheral blood. These receptors came from a man aged 45-65 years with active COVID-19.

About this clone: The germline gene is not matched at one end of the junction; a read error may be the cause. This chain joins TRBV7-9 and TRBJ1-6; 9 bases are shared with TRBD1. The CDR3 is 15 amino acids. The germline V gene encodes CDR1 SEHNR and CDR2 FQNEAQ (reference sequence). The DNA for the CDR3 is TGTGCCAGCAGCTTGGGACAGGGTGATAATTCACCCCCCCACTTT. Translating gives CASSLGQGDNSPPHF. The full variable domain, its missing parts supplied by reference TRBV7-9 and TRBJ1-6, is DTGVSQNPRHKITKRGQNVTFRCDPISEHNRLYWYRQTLGQGPEFLTYFQNEAQLEKSRLLSDRFSAERPKGSFSTLEIQRTEQGDSAMYLCASSLGQGDNSPPHFGNGTRLTVT.

This sequence joins TRBV4-2 and TRBJ1-2; 7 bases fit TRBD1. The length of the CDR3 is 15 residues. After removal of 3 bases from V and 3 bases from J, the junction contained 7 bases not matched to a gene. Germline V gene data show CDR1 as LGHNA and CDR2 as YNFKEQ. Here the CDR3 reads CASSQWGQTDYGYTF. The CDR3 nucleotides read TGTGCCAGCAGCCAGTGGGGACAGACGGACTATGGCTACACCTTC.

This rearrangement joins TRBV20-1 to TRBJ2-7; perhaps TRBD2 as D (5 bases). The CDR3 is 15 amino acids. Per the germline V gene, CDR1 is DFQATT and CDR2 is SNEGSKA (reference sequence). V lost 3 bases and J 1 base, leaving 16 bases between the germline ends. CDR3 loop: CSASRDPRRSYEQYF. As DNA, the CDR3 is TGCAGTGCTAGTCGGGATCCGAGGAGGTCCTACGAGCAGTACTTC.

This clone was seen only a few times. For the CDR3, the DNA is TGTGCCAGCAGCCTGTTCAGCGGGAGGGCCCCCGGTAATGAGCAGTTCTTC. Translation: CASSLFSGRAPGNEQFF. The chain employs TRBV11-2 and TRBJ2-1, with 10 bases that match TRBD2. In germline, CDR1 is SGHAT, CDR2 FQNNGV. The CDR3 loop spans 17 amino acids. Trimming removed 5 bases from V and 7 bases from J; junction bases left unmatched: 14.

This clone ranks as medium-sized. The genes are TRBV11-2 and TRBJ2-7, with 9 nucleotides matching TRBD2. The V and J ends lost 1 base and 7 bases, in that order; junction bases with no gene match: 5. There are 14 residues in the CDR3. The V gene's germline CDR1 is SGHAT and CDR2 FQNNGV. CDR3 region: CASSLVREGLEQYF. The CDR3 region has the DNA TGTGCCAGCAGCTTAGTGCGGGAGGGCTTGGAGCAGTACTTC.

The rearrangement links TRBV18 to TRBJ1-2; TRBD1 might be the D (5 bases). Germline CDR1 reads KGHSH; CDR2 reads LQKENI. The CDR3 is made up of 13 amino acids. V gave up 6 bases and J gave up 4 bases, with 12 bases separating them. The CDR3 here is CASSPVGGYGYTF. The CDR3 nucleotides are TGTGCCAGCTCCCCGGTGGGGGGCTATGGCTACACCTTC.

The genes are TRBV9 and TRBJ1-4; D uncertain. Germline lookup yields CDR1 SGDLS and CDR2 YYNGEE. V lost 3 bases and J 5 bases, leaving 14 bases between the germline ends. The CDR3 length is 15 residues. This chain's CDR3 is CASSENRGLNEKLFF. The DNA of the CDR3 is TGTGCCAGCAGCGAAAATCGAGGACTGAATGAAAAACTGTTTTTT.

The J gene is TRBJ2-5, the V gene TRBV6-5; 13 bases are shared with TRBD2. Germline V gene sequence: CDR1 MNHEY, CDR2 SVGAGI. This CDR3 region has 15 residues. The junction had 2 bases not matched to a gene; V was cut back by 3 bases and J by 4 bases. CDR3 DNA: TGTGCCAGCAGTTATGGGACTAGCGGGATAGAGACCCAGTACTTC. This gives the protein CASSYGTSGIETQYF.

The rearrangement links TRBV5-5 to TRBJ1-4; 7 bases are shared with TRBD1. CDR1 and CDR2 from the germline V gene are SGHKS and YYEKEE (reference sequence). This CDR3 spans 14 amino acids. After removal of 2 bases from V and 6 bases from J, the junction contained 4 bases not matched to a gene. The CDR3 is CASSFRQGDEKLFF. CDR3 bases: TGTGCCAGCAGCTTCCGGCAGGGGGATGAAAAACTGTTTTTT.

The rearrangement joins TRBV7-8 to TRBJ1-5; tentatively, D is TRBD1 (5 bases). CDR1 is SGHVS, CDR2 FQNEAQ, per germline. The germline V and J ends were trimmed by 5 bases and 6 bases, with 17 bases remaining between them. The CDR3 is 15 amino acids. DNA for the CDR3: TGTGCCAGCAGCCGCGACAGTCTGGTCGGTCAGCCCCAGCATTTT. Translating it yields CASSRDSLVGQPQHF.

This clone appeared a few times. The gene calls are TRBV2 and TRBJ2-7; 8 nucleotides agree with TRBD2. J lost 6 bases, V lost 3 bases, and 7 bases had no gene match. The CDR3 is made up of 14 amino acids. CDR1 and CDR2 from the germline V gene are SNHLY and FYNNEI. The CDR3 loop reads CASSERTSTSEQYF. CDR3 DNA: TGTGCCAGCAGTGAGAGGACTAGCACGTCCGAGCAGTACTTC.

The chain combines TRBV7-7 with TRBJ2-2; TRBD2 might be the D (6 bases). This CDR3 spans 18 amino acids. V lost 5 bases and J lost 0, with 19 bases in between. From germline, CDR1 is SSHAT and CDR2 FNYEAQ (reference sequence). The CDR3 sequence: CASSQSPLAVPNTGELFF. In DNA form, the CDR3 reads TGTGCCAGCAGCCAATCCCCCTTAGCGGTACCGAACACCGGGGAGCTGTTTTTT.

This chain uses TRBV10-1 with TRBJ2-7, with 7 bases identical to TRBD1. Germline assignment: CDR1 WNHNN and CDR2 SYGVQD (reference sequence). V lost 3 bases, J lost 10 bases, and 9 bases stayed unmatched. This CDR3 spans 13 amino acids. Written as DNA, the CDR3 is TGCGCCAGCAGTGATGGGCTCCGACAGGGTCAGTACTTC. It yields the protein CASSDGLRQGQYF.

Only one count was recorded for this clone. The chain joins TRBV9 to TRBJ1-2; TRBD1 aligns across 12 bases. After removal of 3 bases from V and 7 bases from J, the junction contained 7 bases not matched to a gene. From germline, CDR1 is SGDLS and CDR2 YYNGEE. The CDR3 is made up of 15 amino acids. CDR3 sequence (DNA): TGTGCCAGCAGCGCACACATGGGACAGGGGGCTGGCTACACCTTC. It translates to CASSAHMGQGAGYTF.

In DNA form, the CDR3 reads TGTGCCAGCAACTACTTCACAGATACGCAGTATTTT. Amino acids: CASNYFTDTQYF. The rearrangement joins TRBV9 to TRBJ2-3; D gene ambiguous. The CDR3 spans 12 residues. Looked up from germline, CDR1 is SGDLS and CDR2 is YYNGEE. Trimming took 6 bases from V and 2 from J, leaving 7 bases between them.

This sequence joins TRBV6-5 and TRBJ1-5, with no clear D. This CDR3 spans 14 amino acids. The germline CDR1 and CDR2 sequences are MNHEY and SVGAGI. Trimming took off 6 bases at V and 2 bases at J, with 11 bases between the two ends. CDR3 loop: CASRMAGGNQPQHF. The CDR3 bases are TGTGCCAGCAGAATGGCGGGTGGCAATCAGCCCCAGCATTTT.

The rearrangement uses TRBV7-2 and TRBJ1-5, with a tentative D call TRBD1 (6 bases). Germline V gene data show CDR1 as SGHTA and CDR2 as FQGNSA. The CDR3 spans 15 residues. The V end was cut by 5 bases, the J end by 3 bases, with 14 bases between. CDR3 sequence reads: CASSITGLSNQPQHF. CDR3 DNA sequence: TGTGCCAGCAGCATAACAGGGCTCTCCAATCAGCCCCAGCATTTT.

The chain joins TRBV25-1 to TRBJ2-7, with 9 bases lining up with TRBD1. V was clipped by 3 bases and J by 3 bases; unmatched bases: 6. The CDR3 has 15 amino acids. Germline V CDR1 and CDR2: MGHDK, SYGVNS. The CDR3 coding sequence is TGTGCCAGCAGTGACCCTCAGACAGGGGGCTACGAGCAGTACTTC. It translates to CASSDPQTGGYEQYF.

V gene TRBV2 combines with J gene TRBJ1-1, with TRBD1 as a possible D gene (6 bases). The CDR3 has 13 residues. Trimming removed 10 bases at V and 0 bases at J, with 12 bases between. From germline, CDR1 is SNHLY and CDR2 FYNNEI. As DNA, the CDR3 is TGTGCCATACGGACAGTTTTGAACACTGAAGCTTTCTTT. Translated: CAIRTVLNTEAFF.

The rearrangement joins TRBV9 to TRBJ1-1; possibly TRBD1 for D (5 bases). The CDR3 covers 14 residues. The V end lost 2 bases, the J end lost 4 bases, and 12 bases lay between the germline ends. Germline V gene lookup returns CDR1 SGDLS and CDR2 YYNGEE. The CDR3 nucleotides are TGTGCCAGCAGCGTGGGGGGAGGTGGCACTGAAGCTTTCTTT. As protein: CASSVGGGGTEAFF.

The chain combines TRBV6-2 or TRBV6-3 with TRBJ1-4; the D is unclear. Germline V gives CDR1 MNHEY, CDR2 SVGEGT. This CDR3 is built from 18 residues. V lost 4 bases and J 0 bases, leaving 18 bases between the germline ends. The CDR3 bases are TGTGCCAGCAGTTCCTACCGCCTTTCACTGGCAACTAATGAAAAACTGTTTTTT. It codes for CASSSYRLSLATNEKLFF.

In its sample, this clone was seen a few times. The V gene is TRBV4-1, the J gene TRBJ2-3; TRBD1 aligns across 7 bases. The CDR3 has 17 amino acids. Unmatched junction bases numbered 9, after V lost 1 base and J lost 2 bases. CDR1 and CDR2 from the germline V gene are MGHRA and YSYEKL. The CDR3 reads CASSQVGRDRHTDTQYF. CDR3 in DNA: TGCGCCAGCAGCCAAGTCGGCAGGGACAGACACACAGATACGCAGTATTTT.

This sequence joins TRBV4-1 and TRBJ2-3; TRBD2 matches at 10 bases. Trimming took 0 bases from V and 4 from J; bases not matched to a gene: 10. CDR1 and CDR2 from the germline V gene are MGHRA and YSYEKL. The CDR3 has 18 residues. The CDR3 DNA is TGCGCCAGCAGCCAAGAAGTGGCTAGCGGGGGTCCAGCAGATACGCAGTATTTT. Protein sequence: CASSQEVASGGPADTQYF.

This chain uses TRBV19 with TRBJ2-1; 12 bases agree with TRBD2. V lost 5 bases, J lost 6 bases, and 2 bases stayed unmatched. Germline loops: CDR1 LNHDA, CDR2 SQIVND (reference sequence). There are 14 residues in the CDR3. The CDR3 sequence: CASSVLAGGNEQFF. CDR3 DNA: TGTGCCAGTAGTGTACTAGCGGGAGGCAATGAGCAGTTCTTC.